A selection of T cell receptor beta chains follows, all from one sample in a study of blood T cell repertoires in COVID-19. Here immunoSEQ multiplex PCR was the method, and the copy in TCRdb shows in-frame clones only, minus some. The sample carries 230,000 or so clones, roughly 84% recorded once. The source material was peripheral blood. Source of these receptors: a man aged 25-45 years with active or convalescent COVID-19. CDR3s include the opening cysteine and the closing phenylalanine or tryptophan. A D gene is named only where the DNA matches it firmly. Size is omitted from some rows. Given values are once, few, many or a class for expanded clones.

v_gene	j_gene	abundance	d_gene	CDR3nt	CDR3aa
TRBV6-9	TRBJ1-4	-	TRBD1	TGTGCCAGCAGGAGACAGGGGGTTGCAACTAATGAAAAACTGTTTTTT	CASRRQGVATNEKLFF
TRBV2	TRBJ1-4	-	-	TGTGCCAGCAGTGCAGGTAACCTCCATGAAAAACTGTTTTTT	CASSAGNLHEKLFF
TRBV5-5	TRBJ2-7	-	-	TGTGCCAGCAGCTTGGATAGGCAGGCCCTCCACGAGCAGTACTTC	CASSLDRQALHEQYF
TRBV18	TRBJ2-1	-	TRBD2	TGTGCCAGCCGACCCCTAGCGGGAGAGAACAATGAGCAGTTCTTC	CASRPLAGENNEQFF
TRBV5-1	TRBJ1-5	once	-	TGCGCCAGCAGCTTGGTTCCGGGTGGCAATCAGCCCCAGCATTTT	CASSLVPGGNQPQHF
TRBV24-1	TRBJ2-7	-	TRBD1	TGTGCCACAGCCGGGACAGGGGGCGCGGGGTACGAGCAGTACTTC	CATAGTGGAGYEQYF
TRBV18	TRBJ1-2	-	-	TGTGCCAGCTCACCACCGACTCGAGAGAATAATGGCTACACCTTC	CASSPPTRENNGYTF
TRBV10-2	TRBJ1-5	-	TRBD1	TGCGCCAGCAGGTTCGGACAGGGCAATCAGCCCCAGCATTTT	CASRFGQGNQPQHF
TRBV5-5	TRBJ1-6	-	-	TGTGCCAGCAGCCCCCTCGGGAAAGAAAATTCACCCCTCCACTTT	CASSPLGKENSPLHF
TRBV7-8	TRBJ2-7	-	-	TGTGCCAGCAGCTTAGAACAGGGAGTCTTCTACGAGCAGTACTTC	CASSLEQGVFYEQYF
TRBV4-1	TRBJ2-7	-	-	TGCGCCAGCAGCCAAGAGTTTAAGCTTACCTACGAGCAGTACTTC	CASSQEFKLTYEQYF
TRBV6-5	TRBJ1-1	-	-	TGTGCCAGCGCACGCAAGGGGGGGGCTTTCTTT	CASARKGGAFF
TRBV28	TRBJ1-1	-	TRBD1	TGTGCCAGCAGTCAGGGGGGTGTCACTGAAGCTTTCTTT	CASSQGGVTEAFF
TRBV5-1	TRBJ2-2	-	-	TGCGCCAGCAGCTCCCCGACAGGCCTTAACACCGGGGAGCTGTTTTTT	CASSSPTGLNTGELFF
TRBV6-5	TRBJ2-4	-	TRBD1	TGTGCCAGCAACACGGGACAGGGGTCAAACATTCAGTACTTC	CASNTGQGSNIQYF